The following is a T cell receptor beta chain sequence with its context. This specimen comes from a study of T cell clones after liver transplantation. Libraries were prepared by immunoSEQ multiplex PCR; TCRdb keeps only in-frame clonotypes and omits some of them. This sample carries fewer than 85,000 clones, 80% of them seen once, and the ten largest clones take about 0.79%. The source of this sequence is a human patient who received a liver transplant. Part of the T cells may come from the graft donor. Specimen: CD4+ T cells from blood, collected 12 months after liver transplant.

CDR3 bases: TGTGCCAGCAGCTCCTACTGGACTAGCGCAACAGATACGCAGTATTTT. It yields the protein CASSSYWTSATDTQYF. The rearrangement joins TRBV7-9 to TRBJ2-3; 9 bases fit TRBD2. The CDR3 runs to 16 residues. CDR1 and CDR2 from the germline V gene are SEHNR and FQNEAQ (reference sequence). The V and J ends lost 4 bases and 3 bases, in that order; junction bases with no gene match: 8. Full variable domain (outside the CDR3, taken from reference TRBV7-9 and TRBJ2-3): DTGVSQNPRHKITKRGQNVTFRCDPISEHNRLYWYRQTLGQGPEFLTYFQNEAQLEKSRLLSDRFSAERPKGSFSTLEIQRTEQGDSAMYLCASSSYWTSATDTQYFGPGTRLTVL.